These 26 T cell receptor beta chains originate from one sample sequenced in a study of blood T cell repertoires in COVID-19. Repertoires were generated with immunoSEQ multiplex PCR, while TCRdb's copy carries only in-frame clones and drops some. The repertoire holds roughly 230,000 clones, with about 85% as singletons. Sequenced input: PBMCs or T cells enriched from blood (not recorded which). These receptors all stem from a woman aged 45 to 65 who had been exposed to COVID-19.

The chain is built from TRBV5-1 and TRBJ1-2; the D is unclear. V lost 0 bases and J 11 bases, leaving 11 bases between the germline ends. From germline, CDR1 is SGHRS and CDR2 YFSETQ. This CDR3 is 12 amino acids long. The CDR3 here is CASSLDSGDYTF. CDR3 nucleotides: TGCGCCAGCAGCTTGGATTCGGGTGATTACACCTTC.

V and J are TRBV5-4 and TRBJ2-1; TRBD2 matches at 8 bases. The germline CDR1 and CDR2 sequences are SGHNT and YYREEE (reference sequence). J was trimmed by 6 bases and V by 4 bases; bases with no gene match: 12. The CDR3 totals 16 residues. The CDR3 here is CASSRPQRGYLNEQFF. In DNA form, the CDR3 reads TGTGCCAGCAGCCGCCCGCAGCGGGGGTACCTCAATGAGCAGTTCTTC.

V gene TRBV6-1 combines with J gene TRBJ1-2, with D unresolved. Germline CDR1 MNHNS, CDR2 SASEGT. V lost 2 bases and J lost 8, with 15 bases in between. This CDR3 has 14 residues. The CDR3 spells CASSELNTNWGYTF. DNA of the CDR3: TGTGCCAGCAGTGAATTAAACACCAATTGGGGCTACACCTTC.

J is TRBJ2-3 and V is TRBV7-3, with D possibly being TRBD1 (7 bases). The CDR3 is made up of 14 amino acids. Between the trimmed V and J ends, which lost 2 bases and 5 bases, there was a span of 11 bases. Per the germline V gene, CDR1 is SGHTA and CDR2 is FQGTGA. CDR3 sequence: CASSLSGGRDTQYF. CDR3 in DNA: TGTGCCAGCAGCTTATCAGGGGGGAGAGATACGCAGTATTTT. Filled out from reference TRBV7-3 and TRBJ2-3, the complete variable domain reads GAGVSQTPSNKVTEKGKYVELRCDPISGHTALYWYRQSLGQGPEFLIYFQGTGAADDSGLPNDRFFAVRPEGSVSTLKIQRTERGDSAVYLCASSLSGGRDTQYFGPGTRLTVL.

This clone was observed a handful of times. J is TRBJ1-5 and V is TRBV4-2, with TRBD1 matching over 7 bases. With V trimmed by 0 bases and J by 4 bases, 3 bases remained unmatched. In germline, CDR1 is LGHNA, CDR2 YNFKEQ. This CDR3 has 15 amino acids. CDR3 amino acids: CASSQDGTENQPQHF. The DNA of the CDR3 is TGTGCCAGCAGCCAAGATGGGACAGAAAATCAGCCCCAGCATTTT.

The CDR3 sequence: CASSQDLQRDEQYF. DNA for the CDR3: TGTGCCAGCAGCCAAGATTTACAGCGGGACGAGCAGTACTTC. V is TRBV3-1 (or the pseudogene TRBV3-2) and J is TRBJ2-7; TRBD2 might be the D (6 bases). This CDR3 spans 14 amino acids. Looked up from germline, CDR1 is LGHDT and CDR2 is YNNKEL (reference sequence). Trimming left V 0 bases short and J 5 bases short, with 11 bases between.

The gene calls are TRBV29-1 and TRBJ1-2; 8 bases match TRBD1. CDR3 length: 15 residues. The germline gives CDR1 SQVTM, CDR2 ANQGSEA. With 7 bases clipped from V and 3 bases from J, the junction kept 13 bases outside the gene matches. The CDR3 DNA is TGCAGCGCCGAGGCGCGACAGGGGTTACACTATGGCTACACCTTC. Its translation is CSAEARQGLHYGYTF.

This clone has just one count. The chain uses TRBV10-3 and TRBJ2-1; 14 bases line up with TRBD2. V dropped 5 bases and J dropped 0; count of bases not matched to a gene: 6. Germline-derived CDR1 and CDR2 are ENHRY and SYGVKD. The CDR3 runs to 18 residues. The CDR3 region has the DNA TGTGCCATCAGTACGGGACTAGCGGGGGCGAACTCCTACAATGAGCAGTTCTTC. Its protein product is CAISTGLAGANSYNEQFF.

Only one count was recorded for this clone. The chain recombines TRBV10-1 with TRBJ2-5; D is possibly TRBD1 (5 bases). This CDR3 is 13 amino acids long. CDR1 and CDR2 from the germline V gene are WNHNN and SYGVQD (reference sequence). The V end was cut by 5 bases, the J end by 2 bases, with 9 bases between. The CDR3 protein is CASSPGLQETQYF. The CDR3 coding sequence is TGCGCCAGCAGTCCAGGGCTTCAAGAGACCCAGTACTTC.

The chain has TRBV5-1 and TRBJ1-3, with 7 bases matching TRBD1. Germline loops: CDR1 SGHRS, CDR2 YFSETQ. This CDR3 spans 16 amino acids. With V trimmed by 3 bases and J by 0 bases, 6 bases remained unmatched. The CDR3 DNA sequence: TGCGCCAGCAGCTACCGGGACAGCATCTCTGGAAACACCATATATTTT. This sequence encodes CASSYRDSISGNTIYF.

J is TRBJ2-7 and V is TRBV6-5, with D possibly being TRBD2 (6 bases). V was clipped by 7 bases and J by 1 base, with 14 bases between them. The CDR3 spans 14 residues. The germline V gene has CDR1 MNHEY and CDR2 SVGAGI. CDR3 nucleotide sequence: TGTGCCAGCAATCGGGACTTCAGATCCTACGAGCAGTACTTC. Translation gives CASNRDFRSYEQYF.

The V gene is TRBV9, the J gene TRBJ2-2; 9 positions agree with TRBD2. Per the germline V gene, CDR1 is SGDLS and CDR2 is YYNGEE. V shed 4 bases and J 8 bases; nucleotides not matched to a gene: 12. The CDR3 loop spans 16 amino acids. In DNA, the CDR3 is TGTGCCAGCAGCCCTCTGAGCGGGGGGAGTGGTGGGGAGCTGTTTTTT. Its translation is CASSPLSGGSGGELFF.

In DNA, the CDR3 is TGTGCCGGCTGGAGGAGCACAGATACGCAGTATTTT. Translation gives CAGWRSTDTQYF. The V call is TRBV6-5, the J call TRBJ2-3; TRBD2 is a possible D gene (5 bases). CDR3 length equals 12 residues. Trimming stripped 11 bases from V and 0 bases from J, with 9 bases between. Germline-derived CDR1 and CDR2 are MNHEY and SVGAGI.

The genes are TRBV4-1 and TRBJ2-5; 7 bases are a match to TRBD1. Trimming at V came to 4 bases and at J to 1 base, leaving 6 bases not matched to a gene. The CDR3 covers 15 residues. Germline values: CDR1 MGHRA, CDR2 YSYEKL. CDR3 region: CASSPRDRFQETQYF. CDR3 DNA: TGCGCCAGCAGCCCACGGGACAGATTCCAAGAGACCCAGTACTTC.

The CDR3 DNA reads TGTGCCAGCAGCCAAGACCCCGGACAGGAGAACACTGAAGCTTTCTTT. The encoded protein is CASSQDPGQENTEAFF. The chain joins TRBV4-2 to TRBJ1-1, with 7 bases aligning to TRBD1. With V trimmed by 0 bases and J by 1 base, 5 bases remained unmatched. Germline CDR1 LGHNA, CDR2 YNFKEQ. The CDR3 has 16 residues.

The rearrangement uses TRBV11-2 and TRBJ2-1, with D perhaps TRBD1 (5 bases). Germline V gene data show CDR1 as SGHAT and CDR2 as FQNNGV. This CDR3 region has 14 residues. V gave up 1 base and J gave up 7 bases, with 11 bases separating them. This CDR3 is CASSLVTGYNEQFF. In DNA, the CDR3 is TGTGCCAGCAGCTTAGTTACAGGCTATAATGAGCAGTTCTTC.

The chain couples TRBV7-3 to TRBJ2-7; TRBD2 aligns across 9 bases. Per germline, CDR1 SGHTA and CDR2 FQGTGA. V gave up 5 bases and J gave up 3 bases; unmatched junction bases: 8. This CDR3 spans 15 amino acids. CDR3 DNA sequence: TGTGCCAGCAGCCCCATAGCGGGGGAAGTCTACGAGCAGTACTTC. It codes for CASSPIAGEVYEQYF. The entire variable domain, with the rest obtained from reference TRBV7-3 and TRBJ2-7, is as follows: GAGVSQTPSNKVTEKGKYVELRCDPISGHTALYWYRQSLGQGPEFLIYFQGTGAADDSGLPNDRFFAVRPEGSVSTLKIQRTERGDSAVYLCASSPIAGEVYEQYFGPGTRLTVT.

The chain uses TRBV10-3 and TRBJ2-3; D gene ambiguous. V was shortened by 4 bases and J by 4 bases, with 9 bases between the two germline ends. The CDR3 length is 13 residues. The germline V gene encodes CDR1 ENHRY and CDR2 SYGVKD. The CDR3 bases are TGTGCCATCAGTGCCAACAGAGCAGATACGCAGTATTTT. This gives the protein CAISANRADTQYF.

J is TRBJ1-3 and V is TRBV5-8; the D gene is possibly TRBD1 (6 bases). There are 14 residues in the CDR3. Germline V gives CDR1 SGHTS, CDR2 YDEGEE. V gave up 1 base and J gave up 8 bases, with 13 bases separating them. The CDR3, as DNA: TGTGCCAGCAGCTTGAGCAGGGAGGGGGACACCATATATTTT. Amino acids: CASSLSREGDTIYF.

This clone was picked up a small number of times. This chain connects TRBV18 to TRBJ2-1, with TRBD1 as a possible D gene (6 bases). The germline gives CDR1 KGHSH, CDR2 LQKENI. There are 15 residues in the CDR3. The V end was cut by 0 bases, the J end by 9 bases, with 15 bases between. CDR3 bases: TGTGCCAGCTCACCACCATCAGGGGTAGGGACTGAGCAGTTCTTC. Protein product: CASSPPSGVGTEQFF.

This clone was found a few times. The chain joins TRBV11-3 to TRBJ2-1; TRBD2 matches 12 bases. The germline gives CDR1 SGHNT, CDR2 YENEEA. This CDR3 is built from 16 residues. The V and J ends lost 1 base and 5 bases, in that order; junction bases with no gene match: 3. This chain's CDR3 is CASSLATSGGNNEQFF. In DNA, the CDR3 is TGTGCCAGCAGCTTAGCGACTAGCGGGGGTAACAATGAGCAGTTCTTC.

The V call is TRBV28, the J call TRBJ1-3; 7 bases line up with TRBD1. This CDR3 is built from 14 residues. Trimming cost V 8 bases and J 4 bases; bases outside gene matches: 8. CDR1 and CDR2 from the germline V gene are MDHEN and SYDVKM. The CDR3 region is CASGIDRVGNTIYF. In nucleotides, the CDR3 is TGTGCCAGCGGAATAGACAGGGTCGGAAACACCATATATTTT.

The rearrangement joins TRBV20-1 to TRBJ1-6, with D hard to call. V gave up 3 bases and J gave up 6 bases, with 9 bases separating them. The CDR3 extends over 13 amino acids. Germline CDR1 DFQATT, CDR2 SNEGSKA (reference sequence). In nucleotides, the CDR3 is TGCAGTGCTAGTGGTGCGATTAATTCACCCCTCCACTTT. It yields the protein CSASGAINSPLHF.

The chain recombines TRBV7-9 with TRBJ2-7; perhaps TRBD1 as D (6 bases). This CDR3 contains 15 residues. Trimming cost V 6 bases and J 3 bases, with 18 bases left between them. CDR1 is SEHNR and CDR2 is FQNEAQ in the germline V gene (reference sequence). CDR3 in DNA: TGTGCCAGCAGTGCTCAGGGGACCTCACTCTACGAGCAGTACTTC. Protein sequence: CASSAQGTSLYEQYF.

The chain combines TRBV4-1 with TRBJ2-6; the D gene is possibly TRBD2 (5 bases). Germline V gives CDR1 MGHRA, CDR2 YSYEKL. V was clipped by 4 bases and J by 4 bases, with 8 bases between them. This CDR3 has 14 residues. The chain's CDR3 is CASSPGEGANVLTF. As DNA, the CDR3 is TGCGCCAGCAGCCCCGGGGAGGGGGCCAACGTCCTGACTTTC.

This chain links TRBV19 with TRBJ1-2, with TRBD1 matching over 7 bases. The CDR3 loop spans 14 amino acids. Trimming cost V 6 bases and J 7 bases; bases outside gene matches: 11. In germline, CDR1 is LNHDA, CDR2 SQIVND (reference sequence). The CDR3: CASRLDRALSGYTF. CDR3 DNA: TGTGCCAGTAGACTTGACAGGGCGCTCAGTGGCTACACCTTC.